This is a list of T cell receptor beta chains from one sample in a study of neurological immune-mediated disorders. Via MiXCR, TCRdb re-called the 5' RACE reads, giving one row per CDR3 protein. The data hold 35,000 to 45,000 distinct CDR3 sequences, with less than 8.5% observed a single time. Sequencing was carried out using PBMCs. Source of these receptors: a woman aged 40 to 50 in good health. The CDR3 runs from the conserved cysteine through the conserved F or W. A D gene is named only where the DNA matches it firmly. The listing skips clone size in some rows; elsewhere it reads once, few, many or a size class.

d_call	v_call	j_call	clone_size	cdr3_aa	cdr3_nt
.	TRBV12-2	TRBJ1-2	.	CASRLASTGERGYTF	TGTGCAAGTCGCTTAGCATCTACAGGGGAACGTGGCTACACCTTC
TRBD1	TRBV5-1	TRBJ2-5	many	CASSLGDRDQETQYF	TGCGCCAGCAGCTTGGGTGACAGGGATCAAGAGACCCAGTACTTC
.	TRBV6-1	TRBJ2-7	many	CASSDSRGLLYEQYF	TGTGCCAGCAGTGATTCCCGGGGATTACTTTACGAGCAGTACTTC
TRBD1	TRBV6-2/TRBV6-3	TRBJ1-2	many	CASSLTSGTGRGYTF	TGTGCCAGCAGCCTCACCTCCGGGACAGGTCGCGGCTACACCTTC
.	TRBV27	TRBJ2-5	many	CASSLSPHSYQETQYF	TGTGCCAGCAGTTTATCACCCCATTCTTACCAAGAGACCCAGTACTTC
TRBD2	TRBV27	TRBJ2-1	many	CASSLRLAGAYNEQFF	TGTGCCAGCAGTCTCAGACTAGCGGGAGCCTACAATGAGCAGTTCTTC
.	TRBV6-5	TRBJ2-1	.	CASSTPPAPEQFF	TGTGCCAGCAGTACTCCGCCAGCCCCGGAGCAGTTCTTC
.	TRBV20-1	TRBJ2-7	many	CSARDGRGGSYEQYF	TGCAGTGCTAGAGACGGCAGGGGGGGCTCCTACGAGCAGTACTTC
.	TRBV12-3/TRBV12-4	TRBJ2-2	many	CASSFGAGIGRTGELFF	TGTGCCAGCAGTTTTGGAGCTGGGATTGGAAGAACCGGGGAGCTGTTTTTT
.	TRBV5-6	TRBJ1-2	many	CASSDWEWDGYTF	TGTGCCAGCAGTGACTGGGAATGGGATGGCTACACCTTC
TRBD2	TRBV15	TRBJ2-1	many	CATSTRTSGGNEQFF	TGTGCCACCAGCACCAGGACTAGCGGAGGCAATGAGCAGTTCTTC
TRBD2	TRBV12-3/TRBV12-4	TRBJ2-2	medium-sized	CASLVGLEAGELFF	TGTGCCAGCCTTGTGGGACTAGAAGCCGGGGAGCTGTTTTTT
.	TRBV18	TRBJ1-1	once	CASSPRPQGRVGTEAFF	TGTGCCAGCTCACCACGACCGCAGGGACGGGTGGGCACTGAAGCTTTCTTT
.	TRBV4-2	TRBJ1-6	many	CASSDPQGKAASPLHF	TGTGCCAGCAGCGACCCCCAGGGAAAGGCCGCGTCACCCCTCCACTTT
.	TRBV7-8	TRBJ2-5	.	CASPRGNQEETQYF	TGTGCCAGTCCCCGGGGGAATCAGGAAGAGACCCAGTACTTC
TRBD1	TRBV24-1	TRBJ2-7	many	CATSESGQGVDEQYF	TGTGCCACCAGTGAATCGGGACAGGGGGTGGACGAGCAGTACTTC
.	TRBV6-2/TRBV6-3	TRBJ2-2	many	CASREGGDTGELFF	TGTGCCAGCAGGGAAGGGGGGGACACCGGGGAGCTGTTTTTT
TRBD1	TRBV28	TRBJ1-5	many	CASSSDRAAQPQHF	TGTGCCAGCAGTTCGGACAGGGCTGCTCAGCCCCAGCATTTT
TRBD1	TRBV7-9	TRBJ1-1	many	CASSRGQGRSGNTEAFF	TGTGCCAGCAGCCGTGGACAGGGGAGGTCCGGGAACACTGAAGCTTTCTTT
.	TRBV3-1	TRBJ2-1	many	CASSQVIHEQFF	TGTGCCAGCAGCCAAGTTATCCATGAGCAGTTCTTC
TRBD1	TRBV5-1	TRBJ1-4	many	CASSHTGASEKLFF	TGCGCCAGCAGTCACACAGGGGCTAGCGAAAAACTGTTTTTT
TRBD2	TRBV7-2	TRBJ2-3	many	CASSLEGTSGKRTQYF	TGTGCCAGCAGCTTAGAGGGGACTAGCGGGAAACGTACGCAGTATTTT
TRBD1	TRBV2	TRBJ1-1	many	CASTSGQGGGAFF	TGTGCCAGCACTTCGGGACAGGGCGGTGGAGCTTTCTTT
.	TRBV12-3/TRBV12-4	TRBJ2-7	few	CASSLLTPYEQYF	TGTGCCAGCAGTTTATTGACGCCCTACGAGCAGTACTTC
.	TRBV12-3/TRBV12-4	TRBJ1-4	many	CASSLDSGDEKLFF	TGTGCCAGCAGTTTAGATTCGGGTGATGAAAAACTGTTTTTT